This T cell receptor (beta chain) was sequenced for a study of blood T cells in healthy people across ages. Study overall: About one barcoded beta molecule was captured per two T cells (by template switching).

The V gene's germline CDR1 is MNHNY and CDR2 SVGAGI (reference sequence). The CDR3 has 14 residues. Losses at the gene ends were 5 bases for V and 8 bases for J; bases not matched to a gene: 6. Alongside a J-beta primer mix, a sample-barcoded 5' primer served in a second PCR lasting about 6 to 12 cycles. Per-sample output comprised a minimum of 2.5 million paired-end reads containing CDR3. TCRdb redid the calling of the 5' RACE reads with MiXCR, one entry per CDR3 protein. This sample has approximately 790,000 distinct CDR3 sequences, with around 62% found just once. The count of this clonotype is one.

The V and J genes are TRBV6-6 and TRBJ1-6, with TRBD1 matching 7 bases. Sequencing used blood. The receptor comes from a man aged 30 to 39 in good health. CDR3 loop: CASSDTGDDSPLHF. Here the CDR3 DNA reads TGTGCCAGCAGTGACACAGGGGATGATTCACCCCTCCACTTT.